This TCR beta chain was sequenced in a study of blood T cell repertoires in COVID-19. Trimming cost V 6 bases and J 6 bases, with 9 bases left between them. Germline V lookup: CDR1 MNHEY, CDR2 SVGAGI. CDR3 length equals 12 residues. Assay: immunoSEQ multiplex PCR; the TCRdb copy retains only in-frame clones and omits some. The top ten clones hold about 42% of a sample with roughly 81,000 clones, around four fifths of them seen once. This chain connects TRBV6-5 to TRBJ1-5; D not resolved. The sequence was collected from a man of 80 years or more with active or convalescent COVID-19. The sequencing input was peripheral blood. The CDR3 sequence: CASRGGFQPQHF. The CDR3, as DNA: TGTGCCAGCAGGGGCGGGTTTCAGCCCCAGCATTTT.